This T cell receptor (beta chain) was identified in a study of cytomegalovirus exposure and HLA in healthy donors. Turning to the study itself: HLA-typed donors were the source of about 85 million unique TCRs held in an early data release.

The donors, nominally healthy at sampling, likely had unrecorded immune exposures. A single count supports this clone. Its antigen is unknown. The CDR3 spans 16 residues. The germline V gene encodes CDR1 SGDLS and CDR2 YYNGEE. With 0 bases removed from V and 7 bases from J, the gap between germline ends came to 19 bases. The PCR was carried out with 60 Vbeta primers and 13 Jbeta primers. The data were produced by immunoSEQ multiplex PCR, yet TCRdb's version contains in-frame clones alone and is incomplete. The table shows about 200,000 clones, with roughly 88% occurring only once. General study findings and limits: What was likely a sequencing artifact was a cluster of highly shared sequence variants. TCR beta sequences reportedly predicted most subjects' HLA-A and HLA-B alleles accurately.

Sequenced sample: PBMCs. The TCR comes from a boy aged 2 to 9 in good health and CMV-seronegative. The gene calls are TRBV9 and TRBJ1-2, with a possible D match to TRBD1 (5 bases). The chain's CDR3 is CASSVARRGEGGGYTF. The CDR3 DNA follows: TGTGCCAGCAGCGTAGCTAGGAGGGGAGAAGGAGGTGGCTACACCTTC.